These 23 T cell receptor beta chains originate from one sample sequenced in a study of T cells in Graves' hyperthyroidism and ophthalmopathy. What was amplified from RNA transcripts were TCR beta CDR3 regions. First-round RT-PCR of the TCR CDR3 relied on the HTBI primer set. Each CDR3 protein is one row after TCRdb ran MiXCR on the multiplex PCR reads. The sample carries roughly 500,000 distinct CDR3 sequences, 46% recorded once. Sample: peripheral blood or thyroid tissue (not recorded which). The receptors were sampled from an adult woman with Graves' disease, either hyperthyroidism or ophthalmopathy (not recorded which).

At least ten counts were recorded for this clonotype. The chain links TRBV12-3 or TRBV12-4 to TRBJ1-5; 7 nucleotides agree with TRBD1. V gave up 6 bases and J gave up 3 bases; unmatched junction bases: 8. This CDR3 is 15 amino acids long. The CDR3 bases are TGTGCCAGCAGACCCAATACAGGGGACAATCAGCCCCAGCATTTT. Its protein product is CASRPNTGDNQPQHF.

This chain uses TRBV7-9 with TRBJ1-1; D might be TRBD1 (5 bases). Trimming took 1 base from V and 7 from J, leaving 10 bases between them. Germline V gene lookup returns CDR1 SEHNR and CDR2 FQNEAQ (reference sequence). CDR3 length: 13 residues. CDR3 residues: CASSLGRDGEAFF. The CDR3 DNA follows: TGTGCCAGCAGCTTAGGTCGGGACGGTGAAGCTTTCTTT.

The chain links TRBV20-1 to TRBJ1-2; 7 bases agree with TRBD1. Per germline, CDR1 DFQATT and CDR2 SNEGSKA (reference sequence). The CDR3 covers 15 residues. The J segment lost 3 bases and the V segment lost 5 bases, leaving 12 bases of the junction unmatched. This CDR3 is CSAYTQQGKDYGYTF. CDR3 DNA sequence: TGCAGTGCTTATACCCAACAGGGGAAGGACTATGGCTACACCTTC.

This clonotype was found many times. The chain links TRBV2 to TRBJ2-7; 8 bases agree with TRBD2. Germline loops: CDR1 SNHLY, CDR2 FYNNEI. CDR3 length: 16 amino acids. The J segment lost 0 bases and the V segment lost 6 bases, leaving 10 bases of the junction unmatched. For the CDR3, the DNA is TGTGCCAGCAGGGGTGGGCGAGCGGGAGCCTCCTACGAGCAGTACTTC. It translates to CASRGGRAGASYEQYF.

This sequence joins TRBV20-1 and TRBJ2-7, with no clear D. The germline V gene has CDR1 DFQATT and CDR2 SNEGSKA (reference sequence). CDR3 length: 15 residues. CDR3 loop: CGCRRHAIDSNEQYF. CDR3 sequence (DNA): TGCGGCTGTCGAAGGCACGCAATTGATTCCAACGAGCAGTACTTC.

V usage is TRBV20-1 and J usage is TRBJ2-7, with 8 bases that match TRBD2. CDR1 and CDR2 from the germline V gene are DFQATT and SNEGSKA (reference sequence). This CDR3 has 13 residues. CDR3 loop: CRGDGLAPYEQYF. As DNA, the CDR3 is TGCAGGGGAGACGGACTAGCCCCCTACGAGCAGTACTTC.

This chain joins TRBV2 and TRBJ1-5; D gene uncertain. The V end lost 4 bases, the J end lost 6 bases, and 7 bases lay between the germline ends. Per germline, CDR1 SNHLY and CDR2 FYNNEI. CDR3 length: 12 residues. The DNA for the CDR3 is TGTGCCAGCAGTGTTGCAGGTCAGCCCCAGCATTTT. This codes for CASSVAGQPQHF.

The rearrangement joins TRBV24-1 to TRBJ1-4; no reliable D call. Germline V gene data show CDR1 as KGHDR and CDR2 as SFDVKD. The CDR3 is made up of 13 amino acids. The V end was cut by 3 bases, the J end by 5 bases, with 6 bases between. The CDR3 protein is CATSDGPNEKLFF. The CDR3 region has the DNA TGTGCCACCAGTGATGGGCCCAATGAAAAACTGTTTTTT.

This clonotype was found many times. The rearrangement links TRBV20-1 to TRBJ1-3; D is possibly TRBD1 (5 bases). The CDR3 length is 15 residues. Germline assignment: CDR1 DFQATT and CDR2 SNEGSKA (reference sequence). Between the trimmed V and J ends, which lost 4 bases and 0 bases, there was a span of 13 bases. CDR3 bases: TGCAGTGCTACAAGGGACCATTACTCTGGAAACACCATATATTTT. It specifies CSATRDHYSGNTIYF.

This clonotype was counted ten times or more. The CDR3 DNA sequence: TGTGCCAGCAGTTCCCCAGGACAGGGGGCTGGGGCCAACGTCCTGACTTTC. It is translated as CASSSPGQGAGANVLTF. The V gene is TRBV7-3, the J gene TRBJ2-6; the match to TRBD1 covers 10 bases. Per the germline V gene, CDR1 is SGHTA and CDR2 is FQGTGA. V lost 6 bases, J lost 2 bases, and 7 bases stayed unmatched. The CDR3 spans 17 residues.

This chain joins TRBV25-1 and TRBJ2-7; the D is unclear. The V gene lost 4 bases and the J gene lost 0 bases, with 13 bases spanning the gap. Germline-derived CDR1 and CDR2 are MGHDK and SYGVNS. CDR3 length: 15 residues. The CDR3 nucleotides read TGTGCCAGCAGTGGATTCGAACGAGGCTCCTACGAGCAGTACTTC. It encodes CASSGFERGSYEQYF.

The chain uses TRBV6-6 and TRBJ2-3, with unresolved D. CDR3 size: 10 residues. V was trimmed by 8 bases and J by 8 bases, leaving 8 bases between them. The germline CDR1 and CDR2 sequences are MNHNY and SVGAGI (reference sequence). CDR3 sequence reads: CASGLGTQYF. The CDR3 DNA sequence: TGTGCCAGCGGCCTGGGTACGCAGTATTTT.

This clonotype was observed at least ten times. The chain joins TRBV19 to TRBJ1-2; the D is unclear. Between the trimmed V and J ends, which lost 4 bases and 0 bases, there was a span of 15 bases. This CDR3 spans 16 amino acids. Germline V gene data show CDR1 as LNHDA and CDR2 as SQIVND (reference sequence). DNA for the CDR3: TGTGCCAGTAGTACTCTTGCCCGGGATTCTAACTATGGCTACACCTTC. Protein: CASSTLARDSNYGYTF.

This chain joins TRBV20-1 and TRBJ2-7; 10 bases match TRBD2. CDR1 DFQATT and CDR2 SNEGSKA come from the germline V gene (reference sequence). V lost 6 bases and J lost 3; bases outside the gene matches: 8. This CDR3 comprises 14 residues. The DNA of the CDR3 is TGCAGTGCCCGTGGGACTAGCGCTATCTACGAGCAGTACTTC. Its translation: CSARGTSAIYEQYF.

The V and J genes are TRBV29-1 and TRBJ2-7; TRBD1 matches 8 bases. Looked up from germline, CDR1 is SQVTM and CDR2 is ANQGSEA. This CDR3 comprises 12 residues. Losses at the gene ends were 7 bases for V and 2 bases for J; bases not matched to a gene: 4. CDR3 residues: CSAGQDAYEQYF. Here the CDR3 DNA reads TGCAGCGCGGGACAGGATGCCTACGAGCAGTACTTC.

The J gene is TRBJ2-2, the V gene TRBV25-1; D may be TRBD2 (5 bases). The length of the CDR3 is 12 residues. Trimming removed 8 bases from V and 5 bases from J, with 9 bases in between. CDR1 MGHDK and CDR2 SYGVNS come from the germline V gene. CDR3 sequence reads: CASGLGTGELFF. In DNA, the CDR3 is TGTGCCAGCGGACTTGGGACCGGGGAGCTGTTTTTT. Full variable domain (rest looked up from reference TRBV25-1 and TRBJ2-2): EADIYQTPRYLVIGTGKKITLECSQTMGHDKMYWYQQDPGMELHLIHYSYGVNSTEKGDLSSESTVSRIRTEHFPLTLESARPSHTSQYLCASGLGTGELFFGEGSRLTVL.

In this sample, this clonotype turned up many times. This chain joins TRBV29-1 and TRBJ2-5; a weak D match, TRBD1 (5 bases). Looked up from germline, CDR1 is SQVTM and CDR2 is ANQGSEA. Trimming took 2 bases from V and 5 from J, leaving 12 bases between them. The CDR3 runs to 13 residues. The CDR3, as DNA: TGCAGCGTTGAATACAGGCCCGGGGAGACCCAGTACTTC. Protein product: CSVEYRPGETQYF.

This clonotype was counted once. The CDR3 bases are TGCGCCAGCGGCGATACTGGACAGGGGGCTTATGGCTACACCTTC. Translating it yields CASGDTGQGAYGYTF. This chain uses TRBV10-1 with TRBJ1-2; 11 bases are a match to TRBD1. CDR1 is WNHNN, CDR2 SYGVQD, per germline (reference sequence). V dropped 8 bases and J dropped 5; count of bases not matched to a gene: 10. The CDR3 has 15 residues.

This clonotype was picked up many times. The chain couples TRBV9 to TRBJ1-4; D unresolved. V was shortened by 0 bases and J by 4 bases, with 7 bases between the two germline ends. Germline CDR1 SGDLS, CDR2 YYNGEE. The CDR3 length is 14 residues. The DNA of the CDR3 is TGTGCCAGCAGCGTAGGGGGAATTAATGAAAAACTGTTTTTT. Translated, it gives CASSVGGINEKLFF. Variable domain in full (rest from reference TRBV9 and TRBJ1-4): DSGVTQTPKHLITATGQRVTLRCSPRSGDLSVYWYQQSLDQGLQFLIQYYNGEERAKGNILERFSAQQFPDLHSELNLSSLELGDSALYFCASSVGGINEKLFFGSGTQLSVL.

This rearrangement joins TRBV15 to TRBJ1-5; D might be TRBD1 (6 bases). The CDR3 length is 14 residues. Germline V lookup: CDR1 LNHNV, CDR2 YYDKDF (reference sequence). The V gene lost 3 bases and the J gene lost 4 bases, with 10 bases spanning the gap. The CDR3 loop is CATSRRQANQPQHF. CDR3 coding DNA: TGTGCCACCAGCAGGAGACAGGCTAATCAGCCCCAGCATTTT.

In the case of this clonotype: A junction boundary mismatches the germline segment, possibly from a read error. The V gene is TRBV10-2, the J gene TRBJ1-5, with 7 bases matching TRBD1. Germline V gene lookup returns CDR1 WSHSY and CDR2 SAAADI. This CDR3 contains 17 residues. The DNA of the CDR3 is TGTGCCAGCGGCGCCAAGGGGGCCCTCCGTAGCAATCAGCCCCAGCATTTT. It yields the protein CASGAKGALRSNQPQHF.

This clonotype was seen only a few times. V usage is TRBV29-1 and J usage is TRBJ1-1; 8 bases line up with TRBD1. The ends lost 5 bases at V and 5 bases at J; junction bases unmatched: 13. Germline-derived CDR1 and CDR2 are SQVTM and ANQGSEA. The CDR3 runs to 15 residues. The CDR3 region is CSVTYRGQVRTEAFF. For the CDR3, the DNA is TGCAGCGTTACCTATCGGGGACAGGTACGGACTGAAGCTTTCTTT.

Ten or more counts support this clonotype. This rearrangement joins TRBV10-3 to TRBJ1-1; 10 bases are a match to TRBD1. This CDR3 is 15 amino acids long. Trimming removed 2 bases from V and 6 bases from J; junction bases left unmatched: 6. Germline loops: CDR1 ENHRY, CDR2 SYGVKD. The CDR3 sequence is CAISEPGQGFPEAFF. The CDR3 DNA reads as TGTGCCATCAGTGAGCCGGGACAGGGGTTCCCTGAAGCTTTCTTT.